These T cell receptor beta chains were read from a single sample in a study of early T cells in non-severe SARS-CoV-2 infection. TCRdb re-analysed the 5' RACE reads in MiXCR, keeping a single row per CDR3 protein. Of some 48,000 distinct CDR3 sequences listed, roughly an eighth are singletons. The source material was whole blood. Receptor source: an adult who was a healthcare worker with PCR-confirmed SARS-CoV-2 infection or an uninfected control (not recorded which). Each CDR3 is given with its conserved first and last residue. The D gene is left open where the match is weak. For some rows the clone size is stated as once, few or many, or as a class when expanded; others skip it.

cdr3_nt	cdr3_aa	d_call	j_call	v_call	clone_size
TGCGCCAGCAGCCAGTGGACCGAGAACACTGAAGCTTTCTTT	CASSQWTENTEAFF	NA	TRBJ1-1	TRBV4-1	NA
TGCGCCAGCAGGGGGAGGCTATTCGGTTGTACTGGGGCCAACGTCCTGACTTTC	CASRGRLFGCTGANVLTF	NA	TRBJ2-6	TRBV10-1	few
TGTGCCAGCTCACCACCGGATCAGCCCCAGCATTTT	CASSPPDQPQHF	NA	TRBJ1-5	TRBV18	few
TGTGCCAGCAGCTCCCGGGACACCTCCTCTGAAGCTTTCTTT	CASSSRDTSSEAFF	NA	TRBJ1-1	TRBV7-3	NA
TGTGCCAGCAGTTACAGTTATTCCAGCGGGGTCCTCACAGATACGCAGTATTTT	CASSYSYSSGVLTDTQYF	TRBD2	TRBJ2-3	TRBV6-5	NA
TGCAGTGGTTCCCGGGACGCCGAAGCCCTGTATAATTCACCCCTCCACTTT	CSGSRDAEALYNSPLHF	NA	TRBJ1-6	TRBV20-1	many
TGCGCCAGCAGCTTGGAAGGTTCCAGTAATGAAAAACTGTTTTTT	CASSLEGSSNEKLFF	NA	TRBJ1-4	TRBV5-1	many
TGCAGCGTTGAAGATCCACCGGGAACAGATACGCAGTATTTT	CSVEDPPGTDTQYF	NA	TRBJ2-3	TRBV29-1	NA
TGTGCCAGCAGTGTAGGGACTACATCCTACAATGAGCAGTTCTTC	CASSVGTTSYNEQFF	TRBD2	TRBJ2-1	TRBV2	medium-sized
TGTGCCAGCAGACCGACCCAGTTGGGACGGGCTTTCTTT	CASRPTQLGRAFF	NA	TRBJ1-1	TRBV7-9	many
TGCAGTGCTACCGGTTTTGGCGCCTACAATGAGCAGTTCTTC	CSATGFGAYNEQFF	NA	TRBJ2-1	TRBV20-1	NA
TGCAGTGCTAAGGGACTTGGAGATACGCAGTATTTT	CSAKGLGDTQYF	NA	TRBJ2-3	TRBV20-1	NA
TGTGCCAGCAGTCCCCTCTCTGGGGCCAACGTCCTGACTTTC	CASSPLSGANVLTF	NA	TRBJ2-6	TRBV27	many
TGCAGCGTTGAAGGTCAAATCGGGGAGCTGTTTTTT	CSVEGQIGELFF	NA	TRBJ2-2	TRBV29-1	many
TGTGCCAGCAGTCCTTCGCCCAACTCCTACAATGAGCAGTTCTTC	CASSPSPNSYNEQFF	NA	TRBJ2-1	TRBV12-3/TRBV12-4	many
TGTGCCAGCAGTTTCGGGGGGGTCCACCCGTCCTATGGCTACACCTTC	CASSFGGVHPSYGYTF	NA	TRBJ1-2	TRBV28	few
TGTGCCAGCAGTGCCCGGAGCTCTGGGGCCAACGTCCTGACTTTC	CASSARSSGANVLTF	NA	TRBJ2-6	TRBV27	NA
TGCAGTGCGCCAGAGGTCGGCGGGAGGGCCCGATACGAGCAGTTCTTC	CSAPEVGGRARYEQFF	TRBD2	TRBJ2-1	TRBV20-1	many
TGTGCCAGCAGCTTGATGGCTGGGGCCAACGTCCTGACTTTC	CASSLMAGANVLTF	NA	TRBJ2-6	TRBV5-5	few
TGTGCCAGCAGCGTCCTAGCGGGAGGGCTAGACGAGCAGTTCTTC	CASSVLAGGLDEQFF	TRBD2	TRBJ2-1	TRBV9	NA
TGTGCCAGCAGCTTAGTCGAGGATACGCAGTATTTT	CASSLVEDTQYF	NA	TRBJ2-3	TRBV7-9	many
TGTGCCAGCAGCTGGGAACCTGAGACAGGGGTCAATAGCAATCAGCCCCAGCATTTT	CASSWEPETGVNSNQPQHF	TRBD1	TRBJ1-5	TRBV7-9	many
TGTGCCAGCAGCCAACACAAGCGGCAGCCCCAGCATTTT	CASSQHKRQPQHF	NA	TRBJ1-5	TRBV4-2	few